The present T cell receptor beta chain was sequenced within a study of blood T cells in healthy people across ages. The CDR3 contains 14 residues. The V and J ends lost 3 bases and 4 bases respectively, with 10 bases between them. Then a second PCR, running roughly 7 to 11 cycles, was carried out with a sample-barcoded 5' primer and a J-beta primer mix. TCRdb passed the 5' RACE reads through MiXCR, listing each CDR3 protein once. Of over a million distinct CDR3 sequences listed, 35% to 55% are singletons. Every participating donor contributed roughly 10 milliliters of peripheral blood through a draw.

The chain combines TRBV12-3 or TRBV12-4 with TRBJ1-5; no clear D. This TCR derives from a woman in her sixties in good health. Sequenced material: blood. DNA of the CDR3: TGTGCCAGCAGTTTCGGGCAGAGAAATCAGCCCCAGCATTTT. Protein product: CASSFGQRNQPQHF.